These T cell receptor beta chains were read from a single sample in a study of neurological immune-mediated disorders. TCRdb re-derived calls from the 5' RACE reads in MiXCR, one entry per CDR3 protein. The repertoire consists of about 95,000 distinct CDR3 sequences, with 3.5% occurring once and the leading ten covering about 6%. Sequenced: PBMCs. The receptors stem from a woman aged 18-29 years with multiple sclerosis. Each CDR3 is given with its conserved first and last residue. A D gene is named only where the DNA matches it firmly. Where a row states a size, it is once, few, many or the class of an expanded clone; other rows omit it.

. many TRBJ2-1 TRBV5-6 TGTGCCAGCAGCTCTCTAGCTGGGGGAAATGAGCAGTTCTTC CASSSLAGGNEQFF
. many TRBJ1-3 TRBV27 TGTGCCGGTAGCAACAGGTCCAGCTCTGGAAACACCATATATTTT CAGSNRSSSGNTIYF
. many TRBJ1-2 TRBV10-1 TGCGCCAGCAGTGATGGGACTTGGGGCCACTATGGCTACACCTTC CASSDGTWGHYGYTF
. many TRBJ1-5 TRBV4-2 TGTGCCAGCAGCCAAGATGGAGGGGCCGGTCAGCCCCAGCATTTT CASSQDGGAGQPQHF
TRBD2 many TRBJ2-2 TRBV6-4 TGTGCCAGCAGTGTCGGGGGGGAGAACACCGGGGAGCTGTTTTTT CASSVGGENTGELFF
. many TRBJ2-5 TRBV7-2 TGTGCCAGCAGCTCCCAGGGCAGCGGCGAAGAGACCCAGTACTTC CASSSQGSGEETQYF
TRBD1 many TRBJ1-4 TRBV29-1 TGCAGCGTGAGAGGACAGGGGTATGAAAAACTGTTTTTT CSVRGQGYEKLFF
TRBD1 many TRBJ2-3 TRBV6-5 TGTGCCAGCAGCCAAACAGGGGGCAACAGAAGAGATACGCAGTATTTT CASSQTGGNRRDTQYF
. many TRBJ2-1 TRBV2 TGTGCCAGCAGTGATCTTAAGGGAAGTGAGCAGTTCTTC CASSDLKGSEQFF
. many TRBJ1-3 TRBV6-5 TGTGCCAGCAGCTCCGGGGACGGTGTCTCTGGAAACACCATATATTTT CASSSGDGVSGNTIYF
TRBD2 few TRBJ2-1 TRBV9 TGTGCCAGCAGCTCAAGCGGGAGGGCCGACAATGAGCAGTTCTTC CASSSSGRADNEQFF
TRBD1 many TRBJ1-5 TRBV5-1 TGCGCCAGCAGCTTCGGACAGGGCAGCAATCAGCCCCAGCATTTT CASSFGQGSNQPQHF
. few TRBJ1-5 TRBV6-1 TGTGCCAGCAGTGTCGGAGACGGAAGCAATCAGCCCCAGCATTTT CASSVGDGSNQPQHF
. many TRBJ2-1 TRBV20-1 TGCAGTGCTAGGACAGGACACAATGAGCAGTTCTTC CSARTGHNEQFF
TRBD2 many TRBJ2-1 TRBV12-3/TRBV12-4 TGTGCCAGCAGTCGACTAGCGAGGAATGAGCAGTTCTTC CASSRLARNEQFF
. many TRBJ1-2 TRBV27 TGTGCCAGCAGTTTAGGGACCGGGGGGGGCTACACCTTC CASSLGTGGGYTF
. many TRBJ2-4 TRBV5-1 TGCGCCAGGTCGATCCGACCGTCCCAAAACATTCAGTACTTC CARSIRPSQNIQYF
. many TRBJ2-6 TRBV29-1 TGCAGCGTTGTCGACTCTGGGGCCAACGTCCTGACTTTC CSVVDSGANVLTF
TRBD2 many TRBJ2-1 TRBV20-1 TGCAGTGCTAGCACATATAGCGGGAGGACTAATGAGCAGTTCTTC CSASTYSGRTNEQFF
. many TRBJ2-3 TRBV7-2 TGTGCCAGCAGCTCCCCGACAGGAGGTACGCAGTATTTT CASSSPTGGTQYF
. many TRBJ1-5 TRBV20-1 TGCAGTGCTTGGGATAAGACGGGAAGCAATCAGCCCCAGCATTTT CSAWDKTGSNQPQHF
TRBD1 many TRBJ2-2 TRBV6-5 TGTGCCAGCAGAGACATAGGACAGGGAAAGAACACCGGGGAGCTGTTTTTT CASRDIGQGKNTGELFF
. many TRBJ2-7 TRBV14 TGTGCCAGCAGCCGGACAGTCTTTTCCTACGAGCAGTACTTC CASSRTVFSYEQYF
TRBD1 . TRBJ1-6 TRBV5-1 TGCGCCAGCAGCTTGGGAGGGGACAGGAGGTCAACCCTCAACTTT CASSLGGDRRSTLNF
TRBD2 many TRBJ2-1 TRBV7-8 TGTGCCAGCAGCTTAGTCACTAGCGGGGGGCCGAACAATGAGCAGTTCTTC CASSLVTSGGPNNEQFF
. many TRBJ1-4 TRBV5-6 TGTGCCAGCAGCTTGATGGGGGCAACTAATGAAAAACTGTTTTTT CASSLMGATNEKLFF
TRBD2 few TRBJ2-3 TRBV5-1 TGCGCCAGCAGCCTCGGACTAGCTACAGATACGCAGTATTTT CASSLGLATDTQYF
TRBD1 few TRBJ1-2 TRBV10-1 TGCGCCAGCAGTGACACGGGACAGATCTATGGCTACACCTTC CASSDTGQIYGYTF
TRBD1 many TRBJ1-2 TRBV29-1 TGCAGCGGATGGCGACAGGGGGCTTTAGGCTACACCTTC CSGWRQGALGYTF
. many TRBJ2-7 TRBV19 TGTGCCAGTAGTAGCGAACCCCAGGGCCCCGAGCAGTACTTC CASSSEPQGPEQYF
. many TRBJ2-3 TRBV20-1 TGCAGTACCGACCCCCAGGGTGGTTCAGATACGCAGTATTTT CSTDPQGGSDTQYF
. many TRBJ1-1 TRBV20-1 TGCAGTGCTACTTCGGGAAACGGATGGAACACTGAAGCTTTCTTT CSATSGNGWNTEAFF
TRBD1 many TRBJ2-7 TRBV20-1 TGCAGTGCTGTACCGGGACAGCCCTACGAGCAGTACTTC CSAVPGQPYEQYF
. many TRBJ1-5 TRBV20-1 TGCAGTGCTAGACAGGACAGTAGCAATCAGCCCCAGCATTTT CSARQDSSNQPQHF
. many TRBJ2-7 TRBV7-9 TGTGCCAGCAGCTCCACAACCGGGACACGGGTCTACGAGCAGTACTTC CASSSTTGTRVYEQYF
. few TRBJ1-5 TRBV15 TGTGCCACCAGCAGAGATAGAGGCGGGGGTCAGCCCCAGCATTTT CATSRDRGGGQPQHF
TRBD1 many TRBJ1-2 TRBV18 TGTGCCAGCTCACGAGCGGGACAGGAAGCTAACTATGGCTACACCTTC CASSRAGQEANYGYTF
. few TRBJ2-7 TRBV7-6 TGTGCCAGCAGCCTAGGGGAGGGGGCAGAGTACGAGCAGTATTTC CASSLGEGAEYEQYF
. many TRBJ2-1 TRBV7-8 TGTGCCAGCAGCTTATTTAGTTTGAATGAGCAGTTCTTC CASSLFSLNEQFF
. many TRBJ2-7 TRBV29-1 TGCAGCGTTCTCCTCCGGGGAACCTCCTACGAGCAGTACTTC CSVLLRGTSYEQYF
. many TRBJ2-1 TRBV5-1 TGCGCCAGCAGCTTGGCTAGCCGCAGCTCCTACAATGAGCAGTTCTTC CASSLASRSSYNEQFF
. many TRBJ2-1 TRBV7-3 TGTGCCAGCAGCCAGCACGGTTCCGATCCCCTTTCGATCTTC CASSQHGSDPLSIF
. many TRBJ2-1 TRBV5-1 TGCGCCAGCAGCTTGGCCGGGACTGCTCCCTACAATGAGCAGTTCTTC CASSLAGTAPYNEQFF
. many TRBJ1-4 TRBV20-1 TGCAGTGCTAGAGCCGTCCAGGGAGATGAAAAACTGTTTTTT CSARAVQGDEKLFF
TRBD1 many TRBJ1-5 TRBV18 TGTGCCAGCTCACCGACAGGGTTCAATCAGCCCCAGCATTTT CASSPTGFNQPQHF
. many TRBJ2-1 TRBV7-2 TGTGCCAGCAGCTTACCTAGCGACTCCTACAATGAGCAGTTCTTC CASSLPSDSYNEQFF
TRBD2 many TRBJ2-3 TRBV20-1 TGCAGTGCTAGAGATCCTAGCGGGGGGGACACAGATACGCAGTATTTT CSARDPSGGDTDTQYF
. many TRBJ1-4 TRBV5-1 TGCGCCAGCAGCTTCGGGACGTCGGGTGAAAAACTGTTTTTT CASSFGTSGEKLFF
TRBD2 many TRBJ2-1 TRBV6-5 TGTGCCAGCAGTTACGGGACTAGCGTAAACAATGAGCAGTTCTTC CASSYGTSVNNEQFF
. many TRBJ2-7 TRBV6-5 TGTGCCAGCAGTTACATGGACAGAACCTACGAGCAGTACTTC CASSYMDRTYEQYF
TRBD1 many TRBJ1-2 TRBV20-1 TGCAGTGCTATGACAGGGTCTAACTATGGCTACACCTTC CSAMTGSNYGYTF
. many TRBJ2-7 TRBV13 TGTGCCAGCCAGGGGGGGTACGGCGAGCAGTACTTC CASQGGYGEQYF
. . TRBJ2-1 TRBV20-1 TGCAGTGCTATAGCGCGTGGTAGCCCCTACAATGAACAGTTCTTC CSAIARGSPYNEQFF
. many TRBJ1-1 TRBV19 TGTGCCAGTAGTGAAGATTGGGTGAACAACCCGAACACTGAAGCTTTCTTT CASSEDWVNNPNTEAFF